This T cell receptor beta chain is drawn from a study of blood T cell repertoires in COVID-19. Across the study: Collection of acute and convalescent COVID-19 samples took place in the United States, Italy and Spain.

Clones were read by immunoSEQ multiplex PCR, and TCRdb kept only the in-frame ones, dropping some. The table shows about 280,000 clones, with roughly 91% occurring only once. V lost 10 bases to trimming and J lost 0 bases, with 22 bases between them. This CDR3 contains 17 residues. Germline V gene sequence: CDR1 LNHDA, CDR2 SQIVND (reference sequence). Sequencing input: peripheral blood. V usage is TRBV19 and J usage is TRBJ1-5; D is undetermined. The sequence was collected from a man in his forties or fifties with acute or convalescent COVID-19. The CDR3 nucleotides read TGTGCCACTAAGTTGGAGGGCACCCCTAATAGCAATCAGCCCCAGCATTTT. The encoded protein is CATKLEGTPNSNQPQHF.